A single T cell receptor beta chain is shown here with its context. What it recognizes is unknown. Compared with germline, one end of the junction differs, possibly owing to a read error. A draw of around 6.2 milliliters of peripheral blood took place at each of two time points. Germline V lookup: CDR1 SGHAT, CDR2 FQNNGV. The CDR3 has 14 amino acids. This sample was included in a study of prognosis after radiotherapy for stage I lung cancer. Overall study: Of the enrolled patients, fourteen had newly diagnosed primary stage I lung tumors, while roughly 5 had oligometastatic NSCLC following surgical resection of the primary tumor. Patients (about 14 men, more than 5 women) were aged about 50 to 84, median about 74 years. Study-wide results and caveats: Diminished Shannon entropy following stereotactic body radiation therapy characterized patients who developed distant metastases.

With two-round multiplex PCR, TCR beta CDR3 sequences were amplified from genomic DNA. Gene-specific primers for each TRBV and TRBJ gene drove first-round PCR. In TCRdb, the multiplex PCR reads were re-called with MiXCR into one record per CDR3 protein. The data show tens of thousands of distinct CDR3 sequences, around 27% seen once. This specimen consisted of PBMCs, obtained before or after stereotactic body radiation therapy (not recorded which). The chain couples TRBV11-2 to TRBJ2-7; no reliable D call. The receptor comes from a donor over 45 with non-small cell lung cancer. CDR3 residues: CASSLRVSSYEQHF. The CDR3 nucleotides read TGTGCCAGCAGCTTACGGGTATCTTCCTACGAGCAGCACTTC.